This is a list of T cell receptor beta chains from one sample in a study of OX40 agonist ivuxolimab in advanced cancers. Only in-frame clones appear in the TCRdb table, and some are missing; sequencing was by immunoSEQ multiplex PCR. The sample yields fewer than 65,000 clones, roughly 88% seen once. Sequencing used CD4+ or CD8+ T cells sorted from blood, obtained in a trial of the OX40 agonist ivuxolimab. These receptors were obtained from an adult with an advanced solid tumor such as melanoma, head and neck, liver or kidney cancer. Both conserved end residues are part of each CDR3. The D gene is left open where the match is weak. Size tells how often a clone was seen (once, few, many) or the class of an expanded clone, and some rows leave it out.

.	14	.	TRBV5-4	TRBJ2-3	CASSLRGSADTQYF	TGTGCCAGCAGCCTCAGGGGAAGCGCAGATACGCAGTATTTT
.	16	TRBD2	TRBV5-1	TRBJ2-2	CASSWGLAGASGELFF	TGCGCCAGCAGCTGGGGACTAGCGGGAGCGTCCGGGGAGCTGTTTTTT
.	14	.	TRBV18	TRBJ1-1	CASSLQDLNTEAFF	TGTGCCAGCTCACTTCAGGACTTGAACACTGAAGCTTTCTTT
.	13	TRBD2	TRBV2	TRBJ2-7	CASTEAGLGEQYF	TGTGCCAGCACTGAAGCGGGACTCGGGGAGCAGTACTTC
.	14	.	TRBV7-2	TRBJ1-4	CASSRQATNEKLFF	TGTGCCAGCAGCAGACAGGCAACTAATGAAAAACTGTTTTTT
.	13	TRBD1	TRBV5-6	TRBJ2-1	CASSSTGYNEQFF	TGTGCCAGCAGTTCGACAGGGTATAATGAGCAGTTCTTC
.	14	TRBD2	TRBV19	TRBJ2-7	CASSLSGLVYEQYF	TGTGCCAGTAGCCTGTCGGGACTAGTCTACGAGCAGTACTTC
.	14	TRBD1	TRBV19	TRBJ2-7	CASSIPGQGYEQYF	TGTGCCAGTAGTATCCCGGGACAGGGATACGAGCAGTACTTC
.	12	.	TRBV30	TRBJ1-1	CAWSVLWTEAFF	TGTGCCTGGAGTGTGCTCTGGACTGAAGCTTTCTTT
.	13	.	TRBV6-5	TRBJ1-4	CASSFGVYEKLFF	TGTGCCAGCAGTTTTGGCGTGTATGAAAAACTGTTTTTT
.	16	.	TRBV6-6	TRBJ2-3	CASSYSRSSGTDTQYF	TGTGCCAGCAGTTACTCGCGGTCTAGCGGCACAGATACGCAGTATTTT
.	15	TRBD2	TRBV27	TRBJ2-2	CASSLLTSVAGELFF	TGTGCCAGCAGTCTACTGACTAGCGTGGCAGGGGAGCTGTTTTTT
.	15	TRBD2	TRBV5-1	TRBJ2-1	CASSLGSGIYNEQFF	TGCGCCAGCAGCTTGGGGAGCGGGATCTACAATGAGCAGTTCTTC
.	15	TRBD1	TRBV5-1	TRBJ2-4	CASSLAAGGKDIQYF	TGCGCCAGCAGCTTGGCCGCAGGGGGCAAGGACATTCAGTACTTC
.	19	.	TRBV28	TRBJ2-2	CASSSPPGRGSSRTGELFF	TGTGCCAGCAGTTCTCCGCCGGGCAGGGGATCCTCGAGGACCGGGGAGCTGTTTTTT
once	17	TRBD2	TRBV7-2	TRBJ2-1	CASSSRTSGRNYNEQFF	TGTGCCAGCAGCTCCCGGACTAGCGGGAGGAACTACAATGAGCAGTTCTTC
once	17	TRBD2	TRBV7-2	TRBJ2-1	CASSLAASGSFNNEQFF	TGTGCCAGCAGCTTAGCGGCTAGCGGGAGTTTTAACAATGAGCAGTTCTTC
.	18	.	TRBV21-1	TRBJ2-7	CASSKKGGTGASGYEQYF	TGTGCCAGCAGCAAAAAAGGGGGAACCGGAGCTAGCGGGTACGAGCAGTACTTC
few	15	TRBD2	TRBV10-1	TRBJ2-1	CASSKSLAGHNEQFF	TGCGCCAGCAGCAAGTCGCTAGCGGGCCACAATGAGCAGTTCTTC
.	13	.	TRBV2	TRBJ2-5	CASSPDFQETQYF	TGTGCCAGCAGTCCGGATTTTCAAGAGACCCAGTACTTC
.	14	.	TRBV27	TRBJ1-4	CASSAESGNEKLFF	TGTGCCAGCAGTGCGGAATCAGGGAATGAAAAACTGTTTTTT
.	15	TRBD1	TRBV5-8	TRBJ1-2	CASSSSGTGVFGYTF	TGTGCCAGCAGCTCGTCCGGGACAGGGGTTTTCGGCTACACCTTC
.	17	TRBD2	TRBV15	TRBJ2-2	CATSRDLGLAGSGELFF	TGTGCCACCAGCAGAGATCTGGGGCTAGCGGGAAGCGGGGAGCTGTTTTTT
.	15	TRBD2	TRBV27	TRBJ2-7	CASSSRLASNYEQYF	TGTGCCAGCAGTTCGAGACTAGCGTCTAACTACGAGCAGTACTTC
.	16	.	TRBV5-8	TRBJ2-1	CASSLVGGTLGDEQFF	TGTGCCAGCAGCCTCGTCGGAGGAACCCTCGGAGATGAGCAGTTCTTC
.	14	TRBD1	TRBV11-2	TRBJ2-1	CASSWDRGPTEQFF	TGTGCCAGCAGCTGGGACAGGGGCCCTACTGAGCAGTTCTTC
once	11	.	TRBV20-1	TRBJ2-1	CSSPASNEQFF	TGCAGTTCCCCCGCGTCCAATGAGCAGTTCTTC
few	17	.	TRBV18	TRBJ2-1	CASSPRPAGSSYNEQFF	TGTGCCAGCTCACCACGGCCCGCAGGGAGCTCCTACAATGAGCAGTTCTTC
.	14	.	TRBV29-1	TRBJ1-2	CSVEDETLNYGYTF	TGCAGCGTTGAAGACGAGACACTTAACTATGGCTACACCTTC
.	16	.	TRBV5-1	TRBJ2-5	CASSLVGGRVQETQYF	TGCGCCAGCAGCTTGGTGGGTGGGAGAGTACAAGAGACCCAGTACTTC
.	15	.	TRBV5-1	TRBJ1-3	CASSFLGASGNTIYF	TGCGCCAGCAGCTTCTTGGGGGCCTCTGGAAACACCATATATTTT
.	14	.	TRBV5-4	TRBJ2-2	CASSLDIRTGELFF	TGTGCCAGCAGCTTGGACATAAGGACCGGGGAGCTGTTTTTT
.	14	TRBD1	TRBV11-1	TRBJ2-3	CASSPQGAADTQYF	TGTGCCAGCAGCCCTCAGGGGGCCGCAGATACGCAGTATTTT
.	13	.	TRBV28	TRBJ2-7	CASSFGNSYEQYF	TGTGCCAGCAGTTTCGGGAACTCCTACGAGCAGTACTTC
.	16	TRBD2	TRBV18	TRBJ2-3	CASSPTTSGSTDTQYF	TGTGCCAGCTCACCGACGACTAGCGGCAGCACAGATACGCAGTATTTT
.	17	TRBD1	TRBV2	TRBJ2-7	CASSVRQGTNWSYEQYF	TGTGCCAGCAGTGTCCGACAGGGTACGAATTGGTCCTACGAGCAGTACTTC
once	13	.	TRBV5-1	TRBJ1-1	CASSLRERTEAFF	TGCGCCAGCAGCCTGAGGGAACGCACTGAAGCTTTCTTT
.	14	TRBD2	TRBV5-1	TRBJ2-5	CASSWLGEGETQYF	TGCGCCAGCAGCTGGTTGGGGGAGGGAGAGACCCAGTACTTC
once	13	TRBD1	TRBV6-1	TRBJ2-7	CASSSRQGYEQYF	TGTGCCAGCAGTTCTCGACAGGGCTACGAGCAGTACTTC
.	14	.	TRBV6-1	TRBJ2-1	CASSEEGMGYEQFF	TGTGCCAGCAGTGAAGAGGGTATGGGCTATGAGCAGTTCTTC
.	13	TRBD2	TRBV6-6	TRBJ2-7	CASQLAGVIEQYF	TGTGCCAGTCAACTAGCGGGAGTAATCGAGCAGTACTTC
.	15	.	TRBV9	TRBJ2-1	CASSRDPSSYNEQFF	TGTGCCAGCAGCCGGGATCCCAGCTCCTACAATGAGCAGTTCTTC
.	12	.	TRBV19	TRBJ1-1	CASKLRNTEAFF	TGTGCCAGTAAGTTAAGGAACACTGAAGCTTTCTTT
.	14	TRBD1	TRBV5-6	TRBJ1-6	CASNPTGGYSPLHF	TGTGCCAGCAACCCTACAGGGGGCTATTCACCCCTCCACTTT
.	17	TRBD2	TRBV7-9	TRBJ2-1	CASSLPPRLAAYNEQFF	TGTGCCAGCAGCTTACCTCCGAGGCTAGCGGCATACAATGAGCAGTTCTTC
.	16	TRBD1	TRBV27	TRBJ1-2	CASTKGQGARFNGYTF	TGTGCCAGCACCAAAGGACAGGGGGCGCGTTTCAATGGCTACACCTTC
.	11	TRBD2	TRBV14	TRBJ2-7	CASSRAGATYF	TGTGCCAGCAGCCGGGCGGGAGCAACTTACTTC
.	11	.	TRBV20-1	TRBJ2-1	CSARAYNEQFF	TGCAGTGCTAGAGCCTACAATGAGCAGTTCTTC
.	15	TRBD1	TRBV7-2	TRBJ2-6	CASSGDRAGANVLTF	TGTGCCAGCAGCGGCGACAGGGCTGGGGCCAACGTCCTGACTTTC
once	15	TRBD2	TRBV13	TRBJ2-1	CASSPAGLAGNEQFF	TGTGCCAGCAGTCCTGCTGGACTAGCGGGAAATGAGCAGTTCTTC
once	13	.	TRBV14	TRBJ2-7	CASSRDTHYEQYF	TGTGCCAGCAGCCGGGACACTCACTACGAGCAGTACTTC
.	14	.	TRBV5-5	TRBJ1-1	CASSLGALNTEAFF	TGTGCCAGCAGCTTGGGGGCTTTAAACACTGAAGCTTTCTTT
.	13	.	TRBV28	TRBJ2-4	CASRTIYGDIQYF	TGTGCCAGCAGGACTATATATGGAGACATTCAGTACTTC
.	14	TRBD2	TRBV11-2	TRBJ2-5	CASSSSTGGETQYF	TGTGCCAGCAGCTCCTCTACGGGGGGGGAGACCCAGTACTTC
.	16	TRBD2	TRBV28	TRBJ2-1	CASGSGSARSYNEQFF	TGTGCCAGCGGAAGCGGGAGTGCTCGGTCCTACAATGAGCAGTTCTTC
.	16	TRBD1	TRBV5-1	TRBJ2-4	CASSSRTGDGKNIQYF	TGCGCCAGCAGCTCCCGGACAGGGGATGGCAAAAACATTCAGTACTTC